The subject of this entry is one T cell receptor (beta chain). Its antigen is not known. This record belongs to a study of human T cells and chemical hapten exposure. General observations from the study: Donors were affected by alopecia, so their immune reaction might vary from that of healthy individuals.

Trimming took 3 bases from V and 5 from J, leaving 10 bases between them. Germline CDR1 is MNHEY and CDR2 is SMNVEV (reference sequence). This CDR3 has 13 amino acids. Noted time point: pre-sensitization, week 0. Treatment specified: therapeutic diphenylcyclopropenone sensitization with weekly scalp DPC. Each cDNA molecule in the library carried unique molecular identifiers. TCRdb recomputed calls from the RACE reads with MiXCR, one row per CDR3 protein. The sample holds some 200,000 distinct CDR3 sequences, more than 25% seen once. J is TRBJ1-1 and V is TRBV27; perhaps TRBD1 as D (5 bases). The receptor comes from a woman aged 25-40 years with alopecia areata. Some clones in this sample may be carry-over from other donors' samples. The sample consisted of whole blood, taken in connection with sensitization to the hapten diphenylcyclopropenone (DPC). DNA of the CDR3: TGTGCCAGCAGTTTCAGGGCAGAGACTGAAGCTTTCTTT. Its protein product is CASSFRAETEAFF.